The clone carrying this TCR beta chain was seen more than once but under ten times. The sample is drawn from a study of blood T cell repertoires in COVID-19. Whole-study context: T cells, B-cell-depleted T cells, or PBMCs supplied cDNA or gDNA.

Unmatched junction bases numbered 11, after V lost 6 bases and J lost 7 bases. Germline CDR1 and CDR2: MNHEY and SVGEGT. The CDR3 covers 15 residues. Original analysis: Estimation of nucleated cell counts was performed using reference gene primer amplification. Clones were read by immunoSEQ multiplex PCR, and TCRdb kept only the in-frame ones, dropping some. That table furnishes V, J and clone size, whereas the DNA furnished D and trimming. The sample yields some 150,000 clones, around 76% seen once. This chain joins TRBV6-2 or TRBV6-3 and TRBJ2-1; the match to TRBD2 covers 8 bases. Sequencing was performed on peripheral blood. The TCR was taken from a woman in her sixties or seventies with acute or convalescent COVID-19. CDR3 bases: TGTGCCAGCAGCCACGGGTTAGCGGGGTCGAATGAGCAGTTCTTC. It translates to CASSHGLAGSNEQFF.